Presented here are 8 T cell receptor beta chains from one specimen sequenced in a study of T cell responses to AZD1222 COVID-19 vaccine. Using immunoSEQ multiplex PCR, the repertoire was profiled, and TCRdb retains in-frame clones only, with some absent. The profile covers just under 150,000 clones, with 70% to 90% appearing a single time and approximately 5.1% taken by the ten largest. The sample was peripheral blood, taken 28 days after the second dose of the MenACWY control vaccine. All receptors derive from an adult who received the MenACWY meningococcal vaccine as a control.

The genes are TRBV7-2 and TRBJ1-1, with 7 bases aligning to TRBD1. Germline V CDR1 and CDR2: SGHTA, FQGNSA. Trimming removed 2 bases from V and 10 bases from J; junction bases left unmatched: 13. CDR3 length: 15 residues. The CDR3 loop reads CASSLRFGTVNGAFF. The CDR3 region has the DNA TGTGCCAGCAGCTTAAGATTCGGGACAGTGAATGGAGCTTTCTTT.

The V gene is TRBV5-4, the J gene TRBJ2-5, with 7 bases matching TRBD1. The CDR3 runs 16 residues. J lost 4 bases, V lost 4 bases, and 13 bases had no gene match. Germline loops: CDR1 SGHNT, CDR2 YYREEE (reference sequence). As DNA, the CDR3 is TGTGCCAGCAGCCAATCAGCAGCAGGGGGTAGAGAGACCCAGTACTTC. This gives the protein CASSQSAAGGRETQYF. The full variable domain, completed using reference TRBV5-4 and TRBJ2-5, is ETGVTQSPTHLIKTRGQQVTLRCSSQSGHNTVSWYQQALGQGPQFIFQYYREEENGRGNFPPRFSGLQFPNYSSELNVNALELDDSALYLCASSQSAAGGRETQYFGPGTRLLVL.

This chain joins TRBV6-2 or TRBV6-3 and TRBJ1-3; D is unresolved. The V gene lost 0 bases and the J gene lost 0 bases, with 6 bases spanning the gap. The CDR3 has 15 residues. Germline V gene data show CDR1 as MNHEY and CDR2 as SVGEGT. This CDR3 reads CASSYSSHSGNTIYF. In nucleotides, the CDR3 is TGTGCCAGCAGTTACTCGTCCCACTCTGGAAACACCATATATTTT.

The chain employs TRBV24-1 and TRBJ2-1, with no clear D. Germline CDR1 KGHDR, CDR2 SFDVKD. The germline V and J ends were trimmed by 6 bases and 5 bases, with 16 bases remaining between them. The CDR3 has 15 amino acids. The CDR3 spells CATSSATGFNNEQFF. CDR3 in DNA: TGTGCCACCAGTTCTGCCACCGGATTCAACAATGAGCAGTTCTTC.

The V gene is TRBV5-1, the J gene TRBJ2-1; TRBD2 aligns across 7 bases. There are 16 residues in the CDR3. V was clipped by 2 bases and J by 1 base; unmatched bases: 6. The V gene's germline CDR1 is SGHRS and CDR2 YFSETQ. The chain's CDR3 is CASSFVPSGSYNEQFF. CDR3 DNA: TGCGCCAGCAGCTTCGTGCCTAGCGGATCCTACAATGAGCAGTTCTTC.

The gene calls are TRBV6-1 and TRBJ2-7; TRBD1 is a possible D gene (6 bases). The CDR3 extends over 14 amino acids. From germline, CDR1 is MNHNS and CDR2 SASEGT. The V end lost 5 bases, the J end lost 0 bases, and 11 bases lay between the germline ends. The CDR3 nucleotides are TGTGCCAGCAGTAAACAAGGGGGCTCCTACGAGCAGTACTTC. It codes for CASSKQGGSYEQYF.

The chain has TRBV12-3 or TRBV12-4 and TRBJ1-1; D is undetermined. V was shortened by 4 bases and J by 1 base, with 7 bases between the two germline ends. There are 13 residues in the CDR3. The CDR3 reads CASSYTSNTEAFF. The CDR3 nucleotides read TGTGCCAGCAGTTATACATCGAACACTGAAGCTTTCTTT.

This clone was seen a handful of times. The V call is TRBV7-2, the J call TRBJ2-2, with D possibly being TRBD1 (5 bases). The CDR3 is made up of 15 amino acids. Trimming took off 1 base at V and 7 bases at J, with 13 bases between the two ends. Germline loops: CDR1 SGHTA, CDR2 FQGNSA. Here the CDR3 reads CASSLVVRASGELFF. CDR3 DNA: TGTGCCAGCAGCTTAGTTGTCAGGGCTAGCGGGGAGCTGTTTTTT.